The 24 T cell receptor beta chains listed next were all sequenced from one sample in a study of blood T cell repertoires in COVID-19 (dated by TCRdb to the early 2020s). The library was built by means of the immunoSEQ multiplex PCR assay. What TCRdb holds here is the immuneACCESS table cut down to in-frame rearrangements. Part of the clones is not present; checked against another copy, under half of the missing clones reflect an unresolved V gene, and the others are unexplained. The sample yields approximately 150,000 clones; around 80% were counted once. Around a sixth of the sample is taken by the ten largest. Sequenced: peripheral blood. Source of these receptors: a man aged 50 to 59 with acute or convalescent COVID-19.

The table lists this clone with a few counts. This chain links TRBV3-1 (or the pseudogene TRBV3-2) with TRBJ1-6, with 7 bases fitting TRBD1. Unmatched junction bases numbered 6, after V lost 1 base and J lost 0 bases. CDR1 is LGHDT, CDR2 YNNKEL, per germline (reference sequence). This CDR3 has 18 residues. CDR3 region: CASSQVRTGNSYNSPLHF. The CDR3 coding sequence is TGTGCCAGCAGCCAAGTGAGGACAGGAAACTCCTATAATTCACCCCTCCACTTT.

The chain employs TRBV7-8 and TRBJ1-6; perhaps TRBD1 as D (5 bases). The CDR3 covers 15 residues. Trimming removed 2 bases from V and 7 bases from J, with 12 bases in between. Germline V gene lookup returns CDR1 SGHVS and CDR2 FQNEAQ. The CDR3 DNA reads as TGTGCCAGCAGCTTACTTTCAGGGAACAATTCACCCCTCCACTTT. Translation: CASSLLSGNNSPLHF.

This chain uses TRBV14 with TRBJ1-1, with D maybe TRBD1 (5 bases). The germline V gene encodes CDR1 SGHDN and CDR2 FVKESK. This CDR3 has 12 amino acids. V was cut by 3 bases and J by 11 bases, with 13 bases left in between. As DNA, the CDR3 is TGTGCCAGCAGCCAGACAGCACTTGGCGCTTTCTTT. It encodes CASSQTALGAFF. Looking up the rest from reference TRBV14 and TRBJ1-1 gives the full variable domain: EAGVTQFPSHSVIEKGQTVTLRCDPISGHDNLYWYRRVMGKEIKFLLHFVKESKQDESGMPNNRFLAERTGGTYSTLKVQPAELEDSGVYFCASSQTALGAFFGQGTRLTVV.

The rearrangement links TRBV3-1 (or the pseudogene TRBV3-2) to TRBJ2-1; 10 bases map to TRBD1. CDR3 length equals 14 residues. The germline V gene has CDR1 LGHDT and CDR2 YNNKEL (reference sequence). The V segment lost 5 bases and the J segment 8 bases; nucleotides outside the gene matches: 6. CDR3 protein: CASSTRDRGDEQFF. DNA for the CDR3: TGTGCCAGCAGCACCCGGGACAGGGGTGATGAGCAGTTCTTC.

The table lists this clone with a few counts. V is TRBV29-1 and J is TRBJ2-3, with D tentatively TRBD2 (5 bases). Germline-derived CDR1 and CDR2 are SQVTM and ANQGSEA. This CDR3 spans 13 amino acids. The V and J ends lost 4 bases and 1 base respectively, with 9 bases between them. CDR3 sequence (DNA): TGCAGCGTTGTCTTGGAGGGCACAGATACGCAGTATTTT. It translates to CSVVLEGTDTQYF.

This chain connects TRBV27 to TRBJ1-6, with D possibly TRBD1 on 6 matching bases. This CDR3 spans 14 amino acids. Germline CDR1 and CDR2: MNHEY and SMNVEV (reference sequence). V dropped 5 bases and J dropped 5 bases, with 10 bases sitting between them. The CDR3 region is CASSIRGNNSPLHF. The CDR3 region has the DNA TGTGCCAGCAGTATCAGGGGAAATAATTCACCCCTCCACTTT.

The chain has TRBV5-6 and TRBJ2-2, with D possibly TRBD1 on 5 matching bases. Per the germline V gene, CDR1 is SGHDT and CDR2 is YYEEEE. This CDR3 has 18 amino acids. Trimming took 0 bases from V and 0 from J, leaving 15 bases between them. CDR3 sequence: CASSLGGRVPSNTGELFF. CDR3 in DNA: TGTGCCAGCAGCTTGGGGGGCAGGGTCCCCTCGAACACCGGGGAGCTGTTTTTT.

The chain uses TRBV29-1 and TRBJ1-1, with D possibly being TRBD1 (6 bases). Germline values: CDR1 SQVTM, CDR2 ANQGSEA. CDR3 length: 15 amino acids. The V end lost 0 bases, the J end lost 0 bases, and 11 bases lay between the germline ends. CDR3 sequence: CSVEDQAGVNTEAFF. The CDR3 bases are TGCAGCGTTGAAGATCAAGCAGGGGTGAACACTGAAGCTTTCTTT.

The chain uses TRBV5-1 and TRBJ2-1; the D is unclear. The CDR3 loop spans 13 amino acids. Germline CDR1 reads SGHRS; CDR2 reads YFSETQ. Trimming left V 0 bases short and J 10 bases short, with 11 bases between. Here the CDR3 reads CASSLGQEKEQFF. The CDR3 DNA reads as TGCGCCAGCAGCTTGGGACAAGAGAAGGAGCAGTTCTTC.

This clone was found once. The V call is TRBV29-1, the J call TRBJ1-1; possible D gene TRBD1, 6 bases. Looked up from germline, CDR1 is SQVTM and CDR2 is ANQGSEA. The CDR3 runs 13 residues. V was trimmed by 5 bases and J by 0 bases, leaving 10 bases between them. The CDR3 DNA sequence: TGCAGCGTTACACAGGGTATGAACACTGAAGCTTTCTTT. Protein sequence: CSVTQGMNTEAFF.

The chain carries TRBV28 and TRBJ1-1; 10 nucleotides line up with TRBD1. V gave up 5 bases and J gave up 3 bases; unmatched junction bases: 12. Germline V gene lookup returns CDR1 MDHEN and CDR2 SYDVKM. The CDR3 totals 17 residues. The CDR3 DNA reads TGTGCCAGCAGTGACCCACCCGGGACAGGGGAGGACACTGAAGCTTTCTTT. Protein: CASSDPPGTGEDTEAFF.

The chain links TRBV4-1 to TRBJ1-5, with TRBD1 as a possible D gene (6 bases). The V end was cut by 1 base, the J end by 4 bases, with 14 bases between. CDR1 is MGHRA and CDR2 is YSYEKL in the germline V gene. CDR3 length equals 16 residues. The CDR3 reads CASSQVGRGRNQPQHF. CDR3 coding DNA: TGCGCCAGCAGCCAAGTTGGCAGGGGAAGGAATCAGCCCCAGCATTTT.

The genes are TRBV5-1 and TRBJ1-4; no clear D. In germline, CDR1 is SGHRS, CDR2 YFSETQ. The CDR3 covers 16 residues. Trimming shortened V by 0 bases and J by 4 bases, and 13 bases separated the two germline ends. CDR3 residues: CASSLGEAAFNEKLFF. The CDR3 DNA sequence: TGCGCCAGCAGCTTGGGAGAAGCCGCATTTAATGAAAAACTGTTTTTT. The variable domain in full, with the rest retrieved from reference TRBV5-1 and TRBJ1-4, is KAGVTQTPRYLIKTRGQQVTLSCSPISGHRSVSWYQQTPGQGLQFLFEYFSETQRNKGNFPGRFSGRQFSNSRSEMNVSTLELGDSALYLCASSLGEAAFNEKLFFGSGTQLSVL.

This chain connects TRBV5-1 to TRBJ1-6; D is uncertain. V was trimmed by 0 bases and J by 6 bases, leaving 10 bases between them. Germline-derived CDR1 and CDR2 are SGHRS and YFSETQ. This CDR3 is 15 amino acids long. The CDR3 DNA follows: TGCGCCAGCAGCTTGGACGGGATGGGTAATTCACCCCTCCACTTT. As protein: CASSLDGMGNSPLHF. The full variable domain, in which reference TRBV5-1 and TRBJ1-6 provide the parts outside the CDR3, is KAGVTQTPRYLIKTRGQQVTLSCSPISGHRSVSWYQQTPGQGLQFLFEYFSETQRNKGNFPGRFSGRQFSNSRSEMNVSTLELGDSALYLCASSLDGMGNSPLHFGNGTRLTVT.

The chain employs TRBV19 and TRBJ1-5, with TRBD1 as a possible D gene (5 bases). V was shortened by 2 bases and J by 3 bases, with 8 bases between the two germline ends. This CDR3 contains 14 residues. Germline CDR1 reads LNHDA; CDR2 reads SQIVND (reference sequence). The CDR3 region has the DNA TGTGCCAGTAGTATAAAGGGGAACAATCAGCCCCAGCATTTT. Protein: CASSIKGNNQPQHF.

This chain's CDR3 is CASRPGTGTNYGYTF. CDR3 DNA: TGTGCCAGCAGACCCGGGACAGGGACTAACTATGGCTACACCTTC. This chain links TRBV5-6 with TRBJ1-2, with 9 positions matching TRBD1. The CDR3 covers 15 residues. V was pared by 5 bases and J by 0 bases, with 5 bases of the junction left unmatched. In germline, CDR1 is SGHDT, CDR2 YYEEEE.

This rearrangement joins TRBV9 to TRBJ2-3; D remains ambiguous. The V gene lost 2 bases and the J gene lost 1 base, with 2 bases spanning the gap. The CDR3 extends over 12 amino acids. Germline V lookup: CDR1 SGDLS, CDR2 YYNGEE. The CDR3 nucleotides read TGTGCCAGCAGCGTCGGCACAGATACGCAGTATTTT. Protein product: CASSVGTDTQYF.

This sequence joins TRBV5-1 and TRBJ1-4; perhaps TRBD1 as D (6 bases). V lost 2 bases, J lost 3 bases, and 8 bases lay in between. Per germline, CDR1 SGHRS and CDR2 YFSETQ. The CDR3 has 14 amino acids. CDR3 region: CASSLQGANEKLFF. The CDR3 DNA reads as TGCGCCAGCAGCTTACAGGGAGCTAATGAAAAACTGTTTTTT.

The chain carries TRBV12-5 and TRBJ2-3, with 10 bases matching TRBD2. Germline lookup yields CDR1 LGHNT and CDR2 FRNRAP. The CDR3 is 17 amino acids. V lost 3 bases, J lost 1 base, and 7 bases stayed unmatched. In nucleotides, the CDR3 is TGTGCTAGTGGTTTTGTAGGCCTAGCGGGGGGCACAGATACGCAGTATTTT. This translates into CASGFVGLAGGTDTQYF.

In its sample, this clone was seen once. This chain connects TRBV7-8 to TRBJ2-3; TRBD2 agrees at 10 bases. Germline-derived CDR1 and CDR2 are SGHVS and FQNEAQ. This CDR3 comprises 14 residues. Trimming removed 7 bases from V and 6 bases from J; junction bases left unmatched: 7. CDR3 in DNA: TGTGCCAGCACCCAAGCGGGGGGGCCGGATACGCAGTATTTT. As protein: CASTQAGGPDTQYF.

V gene TRBV5-1 combines with J gene TRBJ1-1; D unresolved. The V gene lost 4 bases and the J gene lost 1 base, with 5 bases spanning the gap. CDR1 is SGHRS, CDR2 YFSETQ, per germline. This CDR3 contains 12 residues. CDR3 nucleotides: TGCGCCAGCAGCCCCTGGAACACTGAAGCTTTCTTT. Protein: CASSPWNTEAFF.

This chain links TRBV11-2 with TRBJ2-1, with D possibly being TRBD2 (7 bases). Germline CDR1 SGHAT, CDR2 FQNNGV. The CDR3 covers 14 residues. The V gene lost 3 bases and the J gene lost 10 bases, with 16 bases spanning the gap. CDR3: CASSLGRGRTEQFF. The CDR3 bases are TGTGCCAGCAGCTTGGGGCGGGGGCGAACCGAGCAGTTCTTC.

The V and J genes are TRBV29-1 and TRBJ1-2; TRBD1 agrees at 9 bases. Losses at the gene ends were 7 bases for V and 6 bases for J; bases not matched to a gene: 9. Germline V gene sequence: CDR1 SQVTM, CDR2 ANQGSEA. The CDR3 consists of 13 residues. This CDR3 is CSARTGGADGYTF. In DNA, the CDR3 is TGCAGCGCCAGAACAGGGGGCGCTGATGGCTACACCTTC. Complete variable domain (other parts from reference TRBV29-1 and TRBJ1-2): SAVISQKPSRDICQRGTSLTIQCQVDSQVTMMFWYRQQPGQSLTLIATANQGSEATYESGFVIDKFPISRPNLTFSTLTVSNMSPEDSSIYLCSARTGGADGYTFGSGTRLTVV.

This clone was counted between two and nine times. V and J are TRBV19 and TRBJ2-2, with D tentatively TRBD1 (7 bases). Trimming removed 7 bases at V and 5 bases at J, with 20 bases between. This CDR3 spans 16 amino acids. Germline CDR1 is LNHDA and CDR2 is SQIVND (reference sequence). The CDR3 region is CASNSAGGGGTGELFF. For the CDR3, the DNA is TGTGCCAGTAATTCGGCAGGGGGAGGTGGGACCGGGGAGCTGTTTTTT.